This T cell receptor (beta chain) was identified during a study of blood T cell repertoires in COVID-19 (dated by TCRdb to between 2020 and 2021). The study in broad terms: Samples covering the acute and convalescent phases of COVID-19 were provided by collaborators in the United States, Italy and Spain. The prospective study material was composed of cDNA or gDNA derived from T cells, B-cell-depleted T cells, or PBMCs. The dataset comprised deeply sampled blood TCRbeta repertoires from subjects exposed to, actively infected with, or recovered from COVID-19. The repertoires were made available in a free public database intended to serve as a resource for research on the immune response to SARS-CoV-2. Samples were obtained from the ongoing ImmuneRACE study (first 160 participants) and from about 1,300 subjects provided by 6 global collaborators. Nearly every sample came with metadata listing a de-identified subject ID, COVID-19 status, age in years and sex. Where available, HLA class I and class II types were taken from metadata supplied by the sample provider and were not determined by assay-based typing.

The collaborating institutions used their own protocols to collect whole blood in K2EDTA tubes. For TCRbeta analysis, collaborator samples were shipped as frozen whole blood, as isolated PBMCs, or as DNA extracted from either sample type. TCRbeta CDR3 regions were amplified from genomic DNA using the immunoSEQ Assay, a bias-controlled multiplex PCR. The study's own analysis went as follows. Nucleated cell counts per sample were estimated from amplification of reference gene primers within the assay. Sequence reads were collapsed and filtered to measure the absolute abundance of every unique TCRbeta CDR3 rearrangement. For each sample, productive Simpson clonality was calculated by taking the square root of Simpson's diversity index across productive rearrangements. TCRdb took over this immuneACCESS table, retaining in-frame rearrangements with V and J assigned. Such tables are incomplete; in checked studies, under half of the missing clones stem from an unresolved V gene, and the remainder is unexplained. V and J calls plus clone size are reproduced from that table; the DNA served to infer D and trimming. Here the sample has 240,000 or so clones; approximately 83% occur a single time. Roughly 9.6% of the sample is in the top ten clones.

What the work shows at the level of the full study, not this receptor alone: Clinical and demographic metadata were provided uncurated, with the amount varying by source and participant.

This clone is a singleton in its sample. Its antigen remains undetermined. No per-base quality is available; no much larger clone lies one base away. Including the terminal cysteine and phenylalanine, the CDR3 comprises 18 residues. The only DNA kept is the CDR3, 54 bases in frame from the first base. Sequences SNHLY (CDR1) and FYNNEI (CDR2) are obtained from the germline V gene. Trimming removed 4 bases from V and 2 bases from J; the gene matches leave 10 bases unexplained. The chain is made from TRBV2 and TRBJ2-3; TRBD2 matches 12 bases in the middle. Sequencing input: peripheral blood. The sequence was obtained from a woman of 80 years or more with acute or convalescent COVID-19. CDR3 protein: CASSGDSTSGGTTDTQYF. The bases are TGTGCCAGCAGTGGGGACTCGACTAGCGGGGGAACCACAGATACGCAGTATTTT.